The source of this T cell receptor (beta chain) is a study of tumor and adjacent non-tumor tissue in lung cancer (dated by TCRdb to 2017 to 2018). Notes on the research overall: Patients with adenocarcinoma (approximately 11), squamous cell carcinoma (2) and small cell lung cancer (1) were included in the cohort. Ages among the roughly 15 patients ranged from about 31 to 85 years, there were roughly 10 men and 5 women, and disease was at TNM stage I to III. TCRbeta CDR3 sequencing was performed on thirty paired specimens, with one tumor sample and one normal lung sample collected per patient. Using bulk TCRbeta repertoires from some 15 lung cancer patients, the study set lung tumor tissue side by side with matched distant non-tumor lung tissue. Sequencing generated a total of around 120 million productive TCRbeta reads, averaging around 4 million reads per sample. Broad study findings and their caveats: Only roughly 14 patients were in the cohort, and the authors stated that larger samples and more detailed clinical data are needed. Significantly higher TCR diversity was found in younger patients, and higher tumor TCR diversity was associated with shorter overall and disease-free survival. Because peripheral blood was not sequenced, blood TCRbeta repertoires in the lung cancer patients of the study were not examined. The top 100 clones accounted for a significantly larger cumulative portion of the repertoire in normal lung than in tumor tissue. Significantly higher TCR diversity (inverse Simpson) was observed in tumor tissue than in normal lung tissue (about 410 vs 180, P = 0.0075, Mann-Whitney U test). The sequencing platform is not named in the methods, and unique molecular identifiers are not mentioned.

Libraries were made using multiplex PCR. TCRdb shows the sequencer as Illumina HiSeq 2500. TCRbeta libraries were built by three rounds of nested PCR using primers (Table S4), following protocols modified from ARM-PCR. Before sequencing, PCR products in the 200-500 bp range were cut out of the gel and cleaned up using the QIAquick gel extraction kit. On the authors' methods: Reads were cleaned with Trimmomatic, merged with FLASH into complete CDR3 sequences, and assigned to V(D)J germline segments with MiTCR. Clonal diversity was computed as the inverse Simpson's index with VDJtools. Productive reads were defined as in-frame sequences without a premature stop codon. TCRdb redid the processing of the public reads, applying fastp at Q25 and MiXCR, and retained in-frame beta chains. All rows with the same CDR3 protein become a single entry with the most common DNA and genes. TCRdb, rather than the study authors, made the V and J calls. This sample is represented by 43,000 or so distinct CDR3 sequences; less than 65% of them were singletons. The ten largest account for about 48% of the sample.

In its sample, this clonotype was seen many times. No antigen is known for it. No base-level quality is on record; no much larger clone is a single base apart. From the germline V gene, CDR1 is LGHNA and CDR2 is YNFKEQ. The CDR3 starts with the cysteine, ends with the phenylalanine, and has 15 residues. The DNA shown is the 45-base CDR3, in frame from base 1. From V the trimming removes 1 base and from J it removes 3 bases, while the gene matches leave 1 base of the junction unaccounted for. RNA was isolated from bulk unsorted tissue, and RNA quality was assessed with a NanoDrop ND-1000 and an Agilent 2100. The normal lung samples consisted of distant non-tumor tissue collected more than 3 cm from the tumor edge. Newly diagnosed lung cancer patients without prior chemotherapy who had been admitted for thoracic surgery in China between August and November 2014 were enrolled as donors. Anyone who had undergone radiotherapy or chemotherapy before, or who had another cancer at the same time, was left out of the study. Surgical tissue pieces of roughly 1-2 cm3 were preserved in RNAlater solution and stored at -80 °C until use.

This sequence originates from a man over 45 with non-small cell lung cancer. The chain is encoded by TRBV4-2 joined to TRBJ2-2, and TRBD1 aligns with 8 junction nucleotides. Sequencing was carried out using distant non-tumor lung tissue. DNA sequence: TGTGCCAGCAGCCAAGTACAGGGGGACACCGGGGAGCTGTTTTTT. Its protein product is CASSQVQGDTGELFF.